A single sample gave rise to the 28 T cell receptor beta chains below, sequenced in a study of T cells after posttransplantation cyclophosphamide. Only in-frame clones appear in the TCRdb table, and some are missing; sequencing was by immunoSEQ multiplex PCR. Singletons are absent from the sample, which has some 50,000 clones. Specimen: PBMCs. Receptors were obtained from a man aged 35-49 years in good health, CMV-negative, and a related stem cell transplant donor.

This clone was detected ten times or more. The chain is built from TRBV7-8 and TRBJ2-6; D gene unclear. This CDR3 has 17 amino acids. Trimming pared 1 base from V and 5 bases from J, leaving 15 bases between. The V gene's germline CDR1 is SGHVS and CDR2 FQNEAQ. As DNA, the CDR3 is TGTGCCAGCAGCTTAGACCTTCTGGGCTTGAGGGCCAACGTCCTGACTTTC. Translating gives CASSLDLLGLRANVLTF.

At least ten counts were recorded for this clone. Written as DNA, the CDR3 is TGTGCCAGCAGCCTACAATCGGGACTCTCTGGAAACACCATATATTTT. This sequence encodes CASSLQSGLSGNTIYF. The gene calls are TRBV4-2 and TRBJ1-3, with D possibly TRBD1 on 5 matching bases. V lost 4 bases, J lost 0 bases, and 13 bases lay in between. The CDR3 loop spans 16 amino acids. The V gene's germline CDR1 is LGHNA and CDR2 YNFKEQ.

This clone was recorded many times. The chain combines TRBV5-1 with TRBJ2-1; TRBD2 matches at 9 bases. CDR3 length: 15 residues. CDR1 SGHRS and CDR2 YFSETQ come from the germline V gene. After removal of 2 bases from V and 9 bases from J, the junction contained 9 bases not matched to a gene. The CDR3 sequence is CASSLDGGRAGEQFF. The DNA of the CDR3 is TGCGCCAGCAGCTTAGATGGCGGGAGGGCCGGTGAGCAGTTCTTC.

This clone was detected many times. This sequence joins TRBV19 and TRBJ2-2; TRBD1 might be the D (5 bases). The CDR3 consists of 14 residues. Germline CDR1 LNHDA, CDR2 SQIVND (reference sequence). V was cut by 2 bases and J by 4 bases, with 8 bases left in between. CDR3 region: CASSIRQGTGELFF. The CDR3 DNA reads TGTGCCAGTAGTATAAGGCAGGGCACCGGGGAGCTGTTTTTT.

Ten or more counts support this clone. The rearrangement uses TRBV5-1 and TRBJ2-7, with 11 nucleotides matching TRBD2. Germline V lookup: CDR1 SGHRS, CDR2 YFSETQ. J gave up 5 bases and V 5 bases, and 9 bases lay outside the gene matches. The CDR3 has 15 amino acids. The CDR3: CASRSTSGSLHEQYF. CDR3 DNA: TGCGCCAGCAGAAGTACTAGCGGGAGCCTCCACGAGCAGTACTTC.

This clone was picked up many times. V and J are TRBV5-1 and TRBJ2-7; D may be TRBD2 (5 bases). The CDR3 contains 15 residues. The germline V and J ends were trimmed by 0 bases and 0 bases, with 10 bases remaining between them. Germline V gene lookup returns CDR1 SGHRS and CDR2 YFSETQ. This chain's CDR3 is CASSLGIGLSYEQYF. CDR3 DNA: TGCGCCAGCAGCTTGGGAATTGGACTCTCCTACGAGCAGTACTTC.

This clone was seen ten or more times. This chain links TRBV30 with TRBJ2-7; D possibly corresponds to TRBD2 (6 bases). Per the germline V gene, CDR1 is GTSNPN and CDR2 is SVGIG (reference sequence). With 3 bases removed from V and 2 bases from J, the gap between germline ends came to 8 bases. This CDR3 has 12 amino acids. The CDR3: CAWSRETYEQYF. The CDR3 nucleotides are TGTGCCTGGAGCCGGGAGACCTACGAGCAGTACTTC.

This clone has a count of ten or more. This chain connects TRBV5-5 to TRBJ2-2; the D gene is possibly TRBD2 (6 bases). The CDR3 is 15 residues long. Germline CDR1 and CDR2: SGHKS and YYEKEE (reference sequence). V was shortened by 2 bases and J by 3 bases, with 11 bases between the two germline ends. The CDR3 region is CASSFLGGDTGELFF. The CDR3 DNA follows: TGTGCCAGCAGCTTTCTCGGGGGAGACACCGGGGAGCTGTTTTTT. Full variable domain (remainder filled in from reference TRBV5-5 and TRBJ2-2): DAGVTQSPTHLIKTRGQQVTLRCSPISGHKSVSWYQQVLGQGPQFIFQYYEKEERGRGNFPDRFSARQFPNYSSELNVNALLLGDSALYLCASSFLGGDTGELFFGEGSRLTVL.

In its sample, this clone was seen many times. The gene calls are TRBV6-9 and TRBJ2-5; a possible D gene is TRBD2 (6 bases). V lost 11 bases to trimming and J lost 3 bases, with 19 bases between them. In germline, CDR1 is MNHGY, CDR2 SVAAGI. The CDR3 is 14 amino acids. Written as DNA, the CDR3 is TGTGCCCTCCAGTTCATGCGGGAAGAAGAGACCCAGTACTTC. Protein sequence: CALQFMREEETQYF.

This clone showed up many times. The chain is built from TRBV5-1 and TRBJ2-7, with TRBD2 matching over 11 bases. The CDR3 is 15 amino acids. Germline V CDR1 and CDR2: SGHRS, YFSETQ. V shed 1 base, J shed 4 bases, and the junction held 4 bases outside the gene matches. The CDR3 is CASSLPGLAAYEQYF. As DNA, the CDR3 is TGCGCCAGCAGCTTGCCGGGACTAGCGGCTTACGAGCAGTACTTC.

The sample holds many counts of this clone. This chain joins TRBV5-8 and TRBJ2-7; a weak D match, TRBD2 (5 bases). This CDR3 is built from 15 residues. CDR1 is SGHTS, CDR2 YDEGEE, per germline. The V and J ends lost 2 bases and 1 base respectively, with 13 bases between them. CDR3 sequence: CASSLLAGLSYEQYF. CDR3 DNA: TGTGCCAGCAGCTTATTGGCAGGACTTTCCTACGAGCAGTACTTC.

This clone was recorded at least ten times. The chain recombines TRBV4-3 with TRBJ2-7; TRBD2 might be the D (6 bases). The germline V and J ends were trimmed by 0 bases and 6 bases, with 12 bases remaining between them. Germline CDR1 reads LGHNA; CDR2 reads YSLEER. There are 14 residues in the CDR3. CDR3 region: CASSQDVTGGEQYF. CDR3 DNA sequence: TGCGCCAGCAGCCAAGACGTCACCGGGGGCGAGCAGTACTTC.

In this sample, this clone turned up many times. The rearrangement joins TRBV18 to TRBJ2-3; D is uncertain. Germline-derived CDR1 and CDR2 are KGHSH and LQKENI. The CDR3 runs to 13 residues. Trimming removed 6 bases from V and 1 base from J, with 8 bases in between. The CDR3 sequence is CASSSRGTDTQYF. For the CDR3, the DNA is TGTGCCAGCTCCTCTCGAGGCACAGATACGCAGTATTTT.

This clone was counted many times. This sequence joins TRBV11-2 and TRBJ2-7, with 8 bases lining up with TRBD2. The CDR3 sequence is 19 residues long. V gave up 5 bases and J gave up 3 bases; unmatched junction bases: 21. Per the germline V gene, CDR1 is SGHAT and CDR2 is FQNNGV. The CDR3 protein is CASSPTLVLAGHFNYEQYF. In nucleotides, the CDR3 is TGTGCCAGCAGCCCGACCTTAGTTCTAGCGGGCCATTTTAACTACGAGCAGTACTTC.

This clone occurred many times. The gene calls are TRBV6-6 and TRBJ1-1; D remains ambiguous. Per germline, CDR1 MNHNY and CDR2 SVGAGI (reference sequence). The CDR3 loop spans 16 amino acids. V lost 0 bases to trimming and J lost 0 bases, with 11 bases between them. This chain's CDR3 is CASSYSVLALNTEAFF. In DNA form, the CDR3 reads TGTGCCAGCAGTTACTCGGTCCTGGCCCTGAACACTGAAGCTTTCTTT.

This clone was seen repeatedly, ten times or more. The CDR3 DNA sequence: TGTGCCAGCAGTGAAAGTGGGACTAGAGGCGATGAGCAGTTCTTC. It yields the protein CASSESGTRGDEQFF. The chain combines TRBV6-1 with TRBJ2-1; 8 nucleotides line up with TRBD2. The CDR3 runs to 15 residues. In germline, CDR1 is MNHNS, CDR2 SASEGT. The V and J ends lost 2 bases and 8 bases, in that order; junction bases with no gene match: 8.

This clone appeared many times. The chain has TRBV9 and TRBJ2-2, with D maybe TRBD2 (7 bases). CDR3 length: 15 amino acids. Germline CDR1 SGDLS, CDR2 YYNGEE. V was cut by 2 bases and J by 4 bases, with 12 bases left in between. Written as DNA, the CDR3 is TGTGCCAGCAGCGTCTCGGGGGGCTTCACCGGGGAGCTGTTTTTT. It codes for CASSVSGGFTGELFF.

This clone was found many times. The chain joins TRBV30 to TRBJ2-1; the D gene is possibly TRBD2 (5 bases). V was trimmed by 1 base and J by 10 bases, leaving 11 bases between them. Germline lookup yields CDR1 GTSNPN and CDR2 SVGIG (reference sequence). There are 12 residues in the CDR3. The CDR3 bases are TGTGCCTGGAGTGGACCGAGGAGGGAGCAGTTCTTC. Protein: CAWSGPRREQFF.

This clone was recorded at least ten times. The chain is built from TRBV7-9 and TRBJ1-5; no firm D call. The V end lost 5 bases, the J end lost 0 bases, and 8 bases lay between the germline ends. The V gene's germline CDR1 is SEHNR and CDR2 FQNEAQ (reference sequence). This CDR3 is 14 amino acids long. The CDR3 spells CASSATYSNQPQHF. The CDR3, as DNA: TGTGCCAGCAGCGCTACCTATAGCAATCAGCCCCAGCATTTT.

This clone was counted at least ten times. The chain uses TRBV6-1 and TRBJ2-7, with D perhaps TRBD2 (6 bases). Germline V gene data show CDR1 as MNHNS and CDR2 as SASEGT. The CDR3 runs 15 residues. V was pared by 1 base and J by 3 bases, with 13 bases between. CDR3 protein: CASSEVRDLLYEQYF. As DNA, the CDR3 is TGTGCCAGCAGTGAAGTAAGGGACTTGCTCTACGAGCAGTACTTC.

In this sample, this clone turned up many times. CDR3 loop: CASSQGIMWREFNTGELFF. The CDR3 DNA reads TGCGCCAGCAGCCAAGGTATAATGTGGCGGGAGTTTAACACCGGGGAGCTGTTTTTT. The chain has TRBV4-3 and TRBJ2-2; 7 bases map to TRBD2. The CDR3 totals 19 residues. Germline loops: CDR1 LGHNA, CDR2 YSLEER. The trim removed 1 base at V and 2 bases at J, leaving 13 bases unmatched.

This clone has ten or more counts. The V and J genes are TRBV30 and TRBJ2-1; D unresolved. Trimming took 0 bases from V and 0 from J, leaving 9 bases between them. Germline CDR1 reads GTSNPN; CDR2 reads SVGIG (reference sequence). CDR3 length: 15 residues. The CDR3 DNA sequence: TGTGCCTGGAGTGTCCTATACAGCTCCTACAATGAGCAGTTCTTC. Translation gives CAWSVLYSSYNEQFF. Complete variable domain (other parts from reference TRBV30 and TRBJ2-1): SQTIHQWPATLVQPVGSPLSLECTVEGTSNPNLYWYRQAAGRGLQLLFYSVGIGQISSEVPQNLSASRPQDRQFILSSKKLLLSDSGFYLCAWSVLYSSYNEQFFGPGTRLTVL.

The sample holds many counts of this clone. The chain joins TRBV7-9 to TRBJ2-7, with a weak D call TRBD2 (6 bases). The ends were cut back, 4 bases at V and 3 bases at J, with 13 bases in the middle. Germline-derived CDR1 and CDR2 are SEHNR and FQNEAQ (reference sequence). The CDR3 is made up of 14 amino acids. CDR3 sequence (DNA): TGTGCCAGCAGCTCACCCGGGACTTACTACGAGCAGTACTTC. Its protein product is CASSSPGTYYEQYF.

This clone occurred many times. The chain is built from TRBV19 and TRBJ2-7; 7 bases line up with TRBD1. Per germline, CDR1 LNHDA and CDR2 SQIVND (reference sequence). Trimming took 0 bases from V and 2 from J; bases not matched to a gene: 1. This CDR3 comprises 14 residues. This CDR3 reads CASSIDRGPYEQYF. The CDR3 bases are TGTGCCAGTAGTATAGATAGGGGGCCCTACGAGCAGTACTTC.

This clone was seen ten or more times. This chain uses TRBV2 with TRBJ2-7; 11 bases align to TRBD2. The CDR3 has 13 residues. With 9 bases clipped from V and 7 bases from J, the junction kept 8 bases outside the gene matches. Germline-derived CDR1 and CDR2 are SNHLY and FYNNEI. Here the CDR3 reads CARGTSGSREQYF. CDR3 nucleotides: TGTGCCAGGGGGACTAGCGGATCGAGGGAGCAGTACTTC.

This clone was detected ten times or more. For the CDR3, the DNA is TGCAGCGTCCCTGGGACTATCGTGGAGACCCAGTACTTC. Amino acids: CSVPGTIVETQYF. This sequence joins TRBV29-1 and TRBJ2-5; 7 positions agree with TRBD2. The CDR3 contains 13 residues. From germline, CDR1 is SQVTM and CDR2 ANQGSEA. J lost 5 bases, V lost 6 bases, and 9 bases had no gene match. Together with reference TRBV29-1 and TRBJ2-5, the CDR3 gives the full variable domain: SAVISQKPSRDICQRGTSLTIQCQVDSQVTMMFWYRQQPGQSLTLIATANQGSEATYESGFVIDKFPISRPNLTFSTLTVSNMSPEDSSIYLCSVPGTIVETQYFGPGTRLLVL.

At least ten counts were recorded for this clone. V usage is TRBV14 and J usage is TRBJ2-3; TRBD2 aligns across 13 bases. V trimming: 6 bases; J trimming: 4 bases; junction bases outside the gene matches: 1. The length of the CDR3 is 14 residues. Germline CDR1 is SGHDN and CDR2 is FVKESK. The CDR3 sequence is CASRGLAGADTQYF. For the CDR3, the DNA is TGTGCCAGCAGAGGACTAGCGGGAGCAGATACGCAGTATTTT.

This clone was seen many times. The J gene is TRBJ2-7, the V gene TRBV28, with TRBD1 identical over 9 bases. J gave up 8 bases and V 4 bases, and 12 bases lay outside the gene matches. The CDR3 is 15 residues long. The germline gives CDR1 MDHEN, CDR2 SYDVKM. The CDR3 DNA reads TGTGCCAGCAGTTACGACTTTGGGACAGGGATCAAGCAGTACTTC. Its protein is CASSYDFGTGIKQYF.